The rows below give T cell receptor beta chains drawn from one sample of a study of regulatory T cells in long-lasting Graves disease. TCRdb re-called the multiplex PCR reads through MiXCR, storing one row per CDR3 protein. The sample yields roughly 260,000 distinct CDR3 sequences, 18% seen once. These sequences were also reported in another study, on T cells in Graves' hyperthyroidism and ophthalmopathy.

This specimen consisted of peripheral blood mononuclear cells (PBMCs), obtained at new diagnosis, from a patient treated with antithyroid drugs. Source of these receptors: a woman in her 30s with Graves disease. The CDR3 runs from the conserved cysteine through the conserved F or W. The D gene is left open where the match is weak. Size is omitted from some rows. Given values are once, few, many or a class for expanded clones.

j_call,d_call,clone_size,v_call,cdr3_aa,cdr3_nt
TRBJ2-7,.,many,TRBV20-1,CSATRGGSYEQYF,TGCAGTGCTACCCGAGGGGGAAGCTACGAGCAGTACTTC
TRBJ2-7,TRBD2,many,TRBV6-1,CASSPRTSGEYEQYF,TGTGCCAGCAGTCCCCGGACTAGCGGGGAATACGAGCAGTACTTC
TRBJ2-7,TRBD1,many,TRBV6-1,CASRHLDRGYEQYF,TGTGCCAGCAGGCACCTGGACAGGGGGTACGAGCAGTACTTC
TRBJ2-4,TRBD2,many,TRBV6-2/TRBV6-3,CASSYPGRGARNIQYF,TGTGCCAGCAGTTACCCGGGGCGGGGGGCGAGGAACATTCAGTACTTC
TRBJ2-5,TRBD1,.,TRBV19,CASMLIQGAIETQYF,TGTGCCAGTATGCTAATCCAGGGGGCGATTGAGACCCAGTACTTC
TRBJ1-1,.,many,TRBV6-5,CASSYFLGRGQMNTEAFF,TGTGCCAGCAGTTACTTCTTAGGTCGGGGGCAAATGAACACTGAAGCTTTCTTT
TRBJ2-1,.,many,TRBV12-3/TRBV12-4,CASSPPGEQFF,TGTGCCAGCAGCCCGCCGGGTGAGCAGTTCTTC
TRBJ1-5,.,.,TRBV4-1,CASSRGALGYQPQHF,TGCGCCAGCAGCCGTGGGGCCCTAGGTTATCAGCCCCAGCATTTT
TRBJ2-2,TRBD1,many,TRBV12-3/TRBV12-4,CASRPHPGQGTGELFF,TGTGCCAGCAGACCTCACCCGGGACAGGGTACCGGGGAGCTGTTTTTT
TRBJ1-2,.,many,TRBV4-1,CASSQGHGYTF,TGCGCCAGCAGCCAAGGGCATGGCTACACCTTC
TRBJ1-6,.,once,TRBV11-2,CASSLLAGIANSPLHF,TGTGCCAGCAGCTTATTGGCCGGGATCGCCAATTCACCCCTCCACTTT
TRBJ2-7,TRBD2,.,TRBV18,CASSPSGGSGSHEQYF,TGTGCCAGCTCACCATCAGGCGGGAGCGGGTCCCACGAGCAGTACTTC
TRBJ2-1,TRBD2,many,TRBV20-1,CSARSPGTSGGLDEQFF,TGCAGTGCTAGATCCCCCGGGACTAGCGGGGGGTTAGATGAGCAGTTCTTC
TRBJ2-5,TRBD1,.,TRBV7-9,CASSRRQGRRETQYF,TGTGCCAGCAGCCGGCGACAGGGACGGAGGGAGACCCAGTACTTC
TRBJ2-4,.,many,TRBV12-3/TRBV12-4,CASSSTGTKNIQYF,TGTGCCAGCAGCTCTACCGGGACCAAAAACATTCAGTACTTC
TRBJ1-1,.,many,TRBV12-3/TRBV12-4,CASTYGTVSNTEAFF,TGTGCCAGCACCTATGGGACTGTTTCGAACACTGAAGCTTTCTTT
TRBJ1-2,.,many,TRBV12-3/TRBV12-4,CASSLGGTLNYGYTF,TGTGCCAGCAGTTTAGGCGGAACCCTTAACTATGGCTACACCTTC
TRBJ1-1,.,many,TRBV20-1,CSARSPVIMNTEAFF,TGCAGTGCCCGTTCCCCCGTCATCATGAACACTGAAGCTTTCTTT
TRBJ2-1,.,.,TRBV20-1,CSARMTGGGEQFF,TGCAGTGCTAGAATGACGGGGGGCGGTGAGCAGTTCTTC
TRBJ1-2,.,many,TRBV5-4,CASSFYSNSGYTF,TGTGCCAGCAGCTTCTATTCAAACAGTGGCTACACCTTC
TRBJ2-2,.,many,TRBV6-1,CASSDPFQGGGELFF,TGTGCCAGCAGTGATCCCTTCCAGGGTGGCGGGGAGCTGTTTTTT
TRBJ2-7,.,many,TRBV20-1,CSARADGGAYEQYF,TGCAGTGCTCGAGCCGACGGGGGCGCCTACGAGCAGTACTTC
TRBJ1-2,.,many,TRBV3-1,CASSQVPENDYGYTF,TGTGCCAGCAGCCAAGTTCCGGAGAATGACTATGGCTACACCTTC
TRBJ1-1,TRBD1,many,TRBV5-1,CASSWTGGHTEAFF,TGCGCCAGCAGCTGGACAGGGGGCCACACTGAAGCTTTCTTT
TRBJ1-2,.,many,TRBV28,CASSLSTANYGYTF,TGTGCCAGCAGTTTAAGCACAGCTAACTATGGCTACACCTTC
TRBJ2-1,.,many,TRBV19,CASRLKGTSVGNEQFF,TGTGCCAGTAGACTCAAGGGCACTAGTGTGGGGAATGAGCAGTTCTTC
TRBJ1-2,.,many,TRBV2,CASSQTGTVYYGYTF,TGTGCCAGCAGTCAGACCGGGACGGTTTACTATGGCTACACCTTC
TRBJ1-1,TRBD1,many,TRBV29-1,CSLKGQSNTEAFF,TGCAGCCTAAAGGGACAGTCGAACACTGAAGCTTTCTTT
TRBJ2-3,TRBD1,many,TRBV5-1,CASSFGTGGTDTQYF,TGCGCCAGCAGCTTCGGGACAGGGGGCACAGATACGCAGTATTTT
TRBJ2-1,.,many,TRBV18,CASSPGYNEQFF,TGTGCCAGCTCACCCGGGTACAATGAGCAGTTCTTC
TRBJ1-2,.,many,TRBV20-1,CSARLRAEGYGYTF,TGCAGTGCTAGATTGCGGGCGGAGGGGTATGGCTACACCTTC
TRBJ2-5,.,many,TRBV4-1,CASSHTVPGNQETQYF,TGCGCCAGCAGCCACACCGTCCCGGGGAATCAAGAGACCCAGTACTTC
TRBJ2-7,TRBD2,many,TRBV6-1,CASSGTSGYDYEQYF,TGTGCCAGCAGTGGGACTAGCGGGTATGACTACGAGCAGTACTTC
TRBJ2-5,TRBD2,many,TRBV3-1,CASSQEGLAGEETQYF,TGTGCCAGCAGCCAAGAGGGACTAGCGGGGGAAGAGACCCAGTACTTC
TRBJ1-6,.,many,TRBV3-1,CASRPDGNNSPLHF,TGTGCCAGCAGACCCGACGGCAATAATTCACCCCTCCACTTT
TRBJ1-2,.,many,TRBV2,CASKSVGEWGYTF,TGTGCCAGCAAGTCGGTCGGGGAGTGGGGCTACACCTTC
TRBJ1-2,.,.,TRBV3-1,CASSQEAGFGYTF,TGTGCCAGCAGCCAAGAAGCTGGGTTTGGCTACACCTTC
TRBJ2-7,.,many,TRBV12-3/TRBV12-4,CASSFYAGQSTGEQYF,TGTGCCAGCAGCTTCTACGCGGGACAGAGTACCGGCGAGCAGTACTTC
TRBJ1-1,.,many,TRBV5-4,CASSLKENTEAFF,TGTGCCAGCAGCTTGAAGGAGAACACTGAAGCTTTCTTT
TRBJ2-1,TRBD2,many,TRBV6-2/TRBV6-3,CASSYVLAGGGNEQFF,TGTGCCAGCAGTTACGTTCTAGCGGGGGGGGGTAATGAGCAGTTCTTC
TRBJ2-3,TRBD2,many,TRBV11-3,CASSQRSGGFTDTQYF,TGTGCCAGCAGCCAACGTAGCGGGGGGTTCACAGATACGCAGTATTTT
TRBJ1-2,TRBD1,many,TRBV12-3/TRBV12-4,CASRLMTGLDYGYTF,TGTGCCAGCAGACTAATGACAGGGTTGGACTATGGCTACACCTTC
TRBJ2-2,TRBD1,many,TRBV11-2,CASSLVLWDRGPGELFF,TGTGCCAGCAGCTTAGTGTTATGGGACAGGGGACCCGGGGAGCTGTTTTTT
TRBJ2-7,TRBD2,many,TRBV29-1,CSVGASGGEQYF,TGCAGCGTTGGCGCTAGCGGGGGCGAGCAGTACTTC
TRBJ2-7,TRBD1,many,TRBV9,CASSPGTGGFEQYF,TGTGCCAGCAGCCCCGGGACAGGGGGCTTCGAGCAGTACTTC
TRBJ2-7,TRBD1,many,TRBV5-1,CASSLRDRVAEQYF,TGCGCCAGCAGCTTGAGAGACAGGGTAGCCGAGCAGTACTTC
TRBJ2-3,TRBD1,many,TRBV27,CASSPRTGWIRTDTQYF,TGTGCCAGCAGTCCAAGGACAGGGTGGATTCGCACAGATACGCAGTATTTT
TRBJ2-5,.,few,TRBV28,CASSLVSGGWEETQYF,TGTGCCAGCAGTCTCGTGAGTGGGGGTTGGGAAGAGACCCAGTACTTC
TRBJ2-3,.,many,TRBV20-1,CSAINQLGGADTQYF,TGCAGTGCAATCAATCAACTCGGGGGTGCAGATACGCAGTATTTT
TRBJ2-7,TRBD2,many,TRBV7-9,CASSLVLTSGYYEQYF,TGTGCCAGCAGCTTAGTGTTGACTAGCGGGTACTACGAGCAGTACTTC
TRBJ2-7,.,many,TRBV7-6,CASSPPGVYEQYF,TGTGCCAGCAGCCCCCCCGGGGTTTACGAGCAGTACTTC
TRBJ1-1,.,many,TRBV18,CASSTRGGPLNTEAFF,TGTGCCAGCTCAACCCGGGGGGGGCCACTCAACACTGAAGCTTTCTTT
TRBJ1-2,.,many,TRBV5-5,CASSKEARQNYGYTF,TGTGCCAGCAGCAAAGAAGCCAGACAGAACTATGGCTACACCTTC
TRBJ1-2,TRBD1,.,TRBV27,CASSSMRDSLAYGYTF,TGTGCCAGCAGCTCAATGAGGGACAGCTTAGCCTATGGCTACACCTTC
TRBJ2-5,.,many,TRBV7-2,CASSFHQETQYF,TGTGCCAGCAGCTTTCACCAAGAGACCCAGTACTTC
TRBJ1-2,.,.,TRBV5-6,CASHTSGGSGGYTF,TGTGCCAGCCACACGAGTGGTGGTTCAGGGGGCTACACCTTC
TRBJ1-1,.,few,TRBV19,CASSIGAVGAFF,TGTGCCAGTAGTATTGGGGCCGTGGGGGCTTTCTTT
TRBJ2-3,.,many,TRBV19,CASSRSGALSTDTQYF,TGTGCCAGTAGTCGGAGTGGTGCTCTTAGCACAGATACGCAGTATTTT
TRBJ1-1,.,many,TRBV7-8,CASSFTTGSTEAFF,TGTGCCAGCAGCTTCACCACAGGGAGCACTGAAGCTTTCTTT
TRBJ2-7,TRBD1,many,TRBV6-1,CASHRDRVSYEQYF,TGTGCCAGCCACCGGGACAGGGTCTCCTACGAGCAGTACTTC